Listed below are T cell receptor beta chains from one sample, sequenced in a study of monozygotic twins with inflammatory bowel disease. For each CDR3 protein, TCRdb gives one entry from its re-call of the 5' RACE reads, without DNA. The specimen's table records around 450,000 distinct CDR3 sequences. The sequenced material came from blood. The receptor source for this set is a human donor with ulcerative colitis or Crohn's disease, or a healthy co-twin of an affected twin (not recorded which). CDR3s include the opening cysteine and the closing phenylalanine or tryptophan.

CDR3	V	J
CSAPVGSGGNHEQYF	TRBV20-1	TRBJ2-7
CASSLLLGLAGVHEQFF	TRBV7-8	TRBJ2-1
CASSPNRVQETQYF	TRBV11-2	TRBJ2-5
CASKGHVGPTEAFF	TRBV2	TRBJ1-1
CASSFFTGTHNSYEQYF	TRBV12-3/TRBV12-4	TRBJ2-7
CASRWTANTGELFF	TRBV12-3/TRBV12-4	TRBJ2-2
CASSYGSNSYEQYF	TRBV6-2/TRBV6-3	TRBJ2-7
CSARLTGGWGTEAFF	TRBV20-1	TRBJ1-1
CASSSGQGADQPQHF	TRBV7-2	TRBJ1-5
CASSSPGRIQETQYF	TRBV5-1	TRBJ2-5
CSTTGGSTDTQYF	TRBV20-1	TRBJ2-3
CASSPQRGATQYF	TRBV19	TRBJ2-3
CAISEGMRGREQFF	TRBV10-3	TRBJ2-1
CASQLSGGRGSTDTQYF	TRBV12-3/TRBV12-4	TRBJ2-3
CSARRLAGSTDTQYF	TRBV20-1	TRBJ2-3
CAISGGGYEQYF	TRBV10-3	TRBJ2-7
CSVVTGGSPLAFF	TRBV29-1	TRBJ1-1
CATSRDQDLSTGELFF	TRBV15	TRBJ2-2
CASRSGGRALETQYF	TRBV6-1	TRBJ2-5
CASSGRLDQETQYF	TRBV25-1	TRBJ2-5
CASSQWNPTGDPGELFF	TRBV23-1	TRBJ2-2
CAIRTPGQKGNEQFF	TRBV10-3	TRBJ2-1
CASSPSSGGGYNEQFF	TRBV7-6	TRBJ2-1
CSAPGGITAPYNEQFF	TRBV20-1	TRBJ2-1
CASSPQPRQLAKNIQYF	TRBV28	TRBJ2-4
CSVLGTSGAGTNEQFF	TRBV29-1	TRBJ2-1
CSAPDPNTEAFF	TRBV20-1	TRBJ1-1
CASSVVGTQETQYF	TRBV9	TRBJ2-5
CASSPGGLYEKLFF	TRBV5-1	TRBJ1-4